Below, 6 T cell receptor beta chains from the same sample are listed, as sequenced in a study of T cells in Graves' hyperthyroidism and ophthalmopathy. From RNA transcripts, TCR beta CDR3 regions were amplified. HTBI primers were the set used in a first-round RT-PCR of the TCR CDR3. TCRdb analysed the multiplex PCR reads with MiXCR anew, one entry per CDR3 protein. The data contain 610,000 or so distinct CDR3 sequences, under 60% of them singletons. Material for sequencing was peripheral blood or thyroid tissue (not recorded which). Receptors were obtained from a woman under 30 with Graves' hyperthyroidism.

In its sample, this clonotype was seen many times. CDR3 nucleotides: TGTGCCAGCAGCATAACAGGGGGCGATGAAAAACTGTTTTTT. Translating gives CASSITGGDEKLFF. This chain joins TRBV3-1 and TRBJ1-4; the match to TRBD1 covers 9 bases. With V trimmed by 5 bases and J by 6 bases, 4 bases remained unmatched. CDR1 and CDR2 (germline): LGHDT, YNNKEL (reference sequence). This CDR3 contains 14 residues.

A remark on this clonotype: It is unclear where the CDR3 begins or ends on the DNA, so no DNA is shown, and the CDR3 is as TCRdb lists it. The genes are TRBV10-2 and TRBJ2-5; whether TRBD1, the table's D call, matches the DNA was not checked. The V gene's germline CDR1 is WSHSY and CDR2 SAAADI. A total of 19 residues make up the CDR3, ends included. The CDR3 protein is CASSFYICAGLPGRETQYF.

The chain carries TRBV2 and TRBJ1-2, with 7 nucleotides matching TRBD1. This CDR3 is built from 15 residues. Per germline, CDR1 SNHLY and CDR2 FYNNEI. J lost 3 bases, V lost 6 bases, and 10 bases had no gene match. The chain's CDR3 is CASRDRDRAHYGYTF. The CDR3 DNA follows: TGTGCCAGCAGGGATCGCGACAGGGCACACTATGGCTACACCTTC.

The gene calls are TRBV7-9 and TRBJ2-5; 9 nucleotides line up with TRBD1. The CDR3 contains 17 residues. Germline V lookup: CDR1 SEHNR, CDR2 FQNEAQ (reference sequence). V lost 5 bases to trimming and J lost 2 bases; unmatched junction nucleotides: 12. The CDR3 region has the DNA TGTGCCAGCAGCCCCGACGGGACAGGGTCCGATCAAGAGACCCAGTACTTC. It encodes CASSPDGTGSDQETQYF.

This rearrangement joins TRBV13 to TRBJ1-6, with TRBD1 matching over 8 bases. This CDR3 comprises 16 residues. Germline CDR1 and CDR2: PRHDT and FYEKMQ (reference sequence). J gave up 5 bases and V 0 bases, and 3 bases lay outside the gene matches. CDR3 region: CASSLGETGDNSPLHF. The CDR3 DNA sequence: TGTGCCAGCAGCTTAGGCGAGACAGGGGATAATTCACCCCTCCACTTT.

This rearrangement joins TRBV29-1 to TRBJ2-7; either TRBD1 or TRBD2 may supply D (5 bases each). The CDR3 sequence is 12 residues long. Trimming left V 6 bases short and J 5 bases short, with 14 bases between. Germline assignment: CDR1 SQVTM and CDR2 ANQGSEA. CDR3 sequence: CSVTTGTNEQYF. The CDR3 nucleotides are TGCAGCGTCACCACCGGGACGAACGAGCAGTACTTC.